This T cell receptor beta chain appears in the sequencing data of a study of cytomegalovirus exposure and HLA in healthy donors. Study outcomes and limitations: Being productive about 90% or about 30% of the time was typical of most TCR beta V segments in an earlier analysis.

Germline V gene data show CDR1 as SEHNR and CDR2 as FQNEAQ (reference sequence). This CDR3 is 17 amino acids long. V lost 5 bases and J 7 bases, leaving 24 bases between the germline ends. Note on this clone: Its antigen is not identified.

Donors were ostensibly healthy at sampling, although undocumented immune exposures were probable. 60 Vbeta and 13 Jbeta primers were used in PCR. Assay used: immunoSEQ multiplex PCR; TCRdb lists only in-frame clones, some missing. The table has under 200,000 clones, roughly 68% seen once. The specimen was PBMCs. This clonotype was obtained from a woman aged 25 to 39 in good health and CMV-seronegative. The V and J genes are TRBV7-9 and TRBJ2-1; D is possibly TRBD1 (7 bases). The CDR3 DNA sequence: TGTGCCAGCAGCCCCAGGGGGACTCAAAGCCCGTGGAATGAGCAGTTCTTC. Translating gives CASSPRGTQSPWNEQFF.